Shown below are 15 T cell receptor beta chains from a single sample sequenced in a study of T cell responses to AZD1222 COVID-19 vaccine. TCRdb keeps only in-frame clones here, not all; method: immunoSEQ multiplex PCR. The sample consists of roughly 120,000 clones, 85% to 95% of them appearing once. The sequencing used peripheral blood, collected 28 days after the second AZD1222 dose. These receptors originate from an adult who received the AZD1222 COVID-19 vaccine.

J is TRBJ2-1 and V is TRBV9; D is possibly TRBD2 (5 bases). This CDR3 region has 15 residues. Germline V CDR1 and CDR2: SGDLS, YYNGEE. The V gene lost 0 bases and the J gene lost 10 bases, with 17 bases spanning the gap. This chain's CDR3 is CASSVDVGAVIEQFF. As DNA, the CDR3 is TGTGCCAGCAGCGTAGATGTGGGAGCAGTGATCGAGCAGTTCTTC. Full variable domain (rest looked up from reference TRBV9 and TRBJ2-1): DSGVTQTPKHLITATGQRVTLRCSPRSGDLSVYWYQQSLDQGLQFLIQYYNGEERAKGNILERFSAQQFPDLHSELNLSSLELGDSALYFCASSVDVGAVIEQFFGPGTRLTVL.

This rearrangement joins TRBV7-8 to TRBJ2-7; perhaps TRBD1 as D (6 bases). Trimming cost V 5 bases and J 3 bases, with 11 bases left between them. The CDR3 has 13 residues. Germline V gene data show CDR1 as SGHVS and CDR2 as FQNEAQ. This CDR3 is CASSMEQGYEQYF. For the CDR3, the DNA is TGTGCCAGCAGCATGGAACAGGGCTACGAGCAGTACTTC.

CDR3 region: CASSWVQGAEAFF. CDR3 nucleotide sequence: TGTGCCAGTAGTTGGGTCCAGGGCGCTGAAGCTTTCTTT. The J gene is TRBJ1-1, the V gene TRBV19; TRBD1 is a possible D gene (5 bases). Germline assignment: CDR1 LNHDA and CDR2 SQIVND (reference sequence). Trimming pared 5 bases from V and 6 bases from J, leaving 13 bases between. The CDR3 length is 13 residues.

V gene TRBV2 combines with J gene TRBJ1-2; D remains ambiguous. This CDR3 spans 12 amino acids. In germline, CDR1 is SNHLY, CDR2 FYNNEI. V lost 5 bases, J lost 8 bases, and 12 bases lay in between. For the CDR3, the DNA is TGTGCCAGCAGTTCCCCGGTCGAGGGCTACACCTTC. Translated: CASSSPVEGYTF.

The rearrangement links TRBV28 to TRBJ1-5, with D perhaps matching TRBD1 (6 bases). Germline V CDR1 and CDR2: MDHEN, SYDVKM. Trimming left V 5 bases short and J 0 bases short, with 14 bases between. This CDR3 contains 16 residues. CDR3 protein: CASSTGQALSNQPQHF. CDR3 bases: TGTGCCAGCAGTACGGGACAAGCCCTTAGCAATCAGCCCCAGCATTTT.

The chain links TRBV5-1 to TRBJ1-3, with 9 bases matching TRBD1. The V gene's germline CDR1 is SGHRS and CDR2 YFSETQ. Trimming took 4 bases from V and 0 from J; bases not matched to a gene: 5. CDR3 length: 16 residues. In DNA form, the CDR3 reads TGCGCCAGCAGCCCAGGACAGGGGTCCTCTGGAAACACCATATATTTT. It codes for CASSPGQGSSGNTIYF.

This sequence joins TRBV28 and TRBJ1-5; D is possibly TRBD1 (5 bases). CDR1 is MDHEN, CDR2 SYDVKM, per germline. The CDR3 covers 16 residues. Trimming shortened V by 1 base and J by 0 bases, and 10 bases separated the two germline ends. CDR3 nucleotides: TGTGCCAGCAGTTTATATGACAGTTATAGCAATCAGCCCCAGCATTTT. Amino acids: CASSLYDSYSNQPQHF.

V and J are TRBV3-1 (or the pseudogene TRBV3-2) and TRBJ2-1; TRBD2 aligns across 12 bases. The CDR3 loop spans 17 amino acids. CDR1 LGHDT and CDR2 YNNKEL come from the germline V gene (reference sequence). After removal of 2 bases from V and 4 bases from J, the junction contained 6 bases not matched to a gene. CDR3 sequence: CASSQRLAGDLYNEQFF. DNA of the CDR3: TGTGCCAGCAGCCAAAGACTAGCGGGGGATTTATACAATGAGCAGTTCTTC.

This clone was counted a single time. The V and J genes are TRBV5-4 and TRBJ2-4; unclear D gene. V lost 4 bases to trimming and J lost 0 bases, with 11 bases between them. This CDR3 is 15 amino acids long. From germline, CDR1 is SGHNT and CDR2 YYREEE (reference sequence). CDR3: CASSDRKLAKNIQYF. The CDR3 coding sequence is TGTGCCAGCAGCGATCGAAAATTAGCCAAAAACATTCAGTACTTC.

The rearrangement joins TRBV6-5 to TRBJ2-7; a possible D gene is TRBD1 (6 bases). The CDR3 length is 14 residues. Germline values: CDR1 MNHEY, CDR2 SVGAGI. The V gene lost 8 bases and the J gene lost 0 bases, with 14 bases spanning the gap. Here the CDR3 DNA reads TGTGCCAGCCTGGGGGCAGGGAGCTCCTACGAGCAGTACTTC. It is translated as CASLGAGSSYEQYF.

J is TRBJ1-5 and V is TRBV28, with 8 bases that match TRBD1. The CDR3 totals 14 residues. Unmatched junction bases numbered 3, after V lost 2 bases and J lost 6 bases. CDR1 and CDR2 (germline): MDHEN, SYDVKM. The CDR3 loop is CASSLGQGTQPQHF. CDR3 sequence (DNA): TGTGCCAGCAGTTTAGGACAGGGAACTCAGCCCCAGCATTTT.

The rearrangement joins TRBV14 to TRBJ2-2; D is possibly TRBD1 (6 bases). The CDR3 covers 16 residues. Germline V gives CDR1 SGHDN, CDR2 FVKESK. V lost 8 bases and J 3 bases, leaving 19 bases between the germline ends. CDR3 protein: CASGKMAGADTGELFF. Written as DNA, the CDR3 is TGTGCCAGCGGAAAAATGGCAGGGGCAGACACCGGGGAGCTGTTTTTT.

The chain links TRBV30 to TRBJ1-1; D is unresolved. The CDR3 is 14 residues long. Trimming cost V 4 bases and J 3 bases, with 15 bases left between them. Germline values: CDR1 GTSNPN, CDR2 SVGIG (reference sequence). The DNA of the CDR3 is TGTGCCTGGATCCTGCGAGGCGAGGACACTGAAGCTTTCTTT. It specifies CAWILRGEDTEAFF.

The V gene is TRBV6-5, the J gene TRBJ2-6; D may correspond to TRBD1 or TRBD2 (5 bases each). The CDR3 has 15 residues. V lost 5 bases, J lost 0 bases, and 8 bases lay in between. Germline V lookup: CDR1 MNHEY, CDR2 SVGAGI. The CDR3 nucleotides read TGTGCCAGCAGTAGAGGGGACTCTGGGGCCAACGTCCTGACTTTC. This codes for CASSRGDSGANVLTF.

The CDR3, as DNA: TGTGCCAGCAGCCGAGGCTCTTTTAACGAGCAGTACTTC. This encodes CASSRGSFNEQYF. The chain combines TRBV3-1 (or the pseudogene TRBV3-2) with TRBJ2-7; unclear D gene. CDR1 and CDR2 (germline): LGHDT, YNNKEL (reference sequence). The CDR3 totals 13 residues. Trimming took 4 bases from V and 5 from J, leaving 12 bases between them.